This T cell receptor beta chain was recorded in a study of glioma-infiltrating T cells after dendritic cell vaccination (dated by TCRdb to 2016 to 2018). The study in broad terms: A cohort of approximately 15 glioblastoma patients from Phase I and II dendritic cell vaccination trials was included, of whom 9 were newly diagnosed and 6 had recurrent disease. Survival after dendritic cell vaccination was correlated with TCR sequencing metrics such as TIL content and the overlap between tumor and blood repertoires. Deep sequencing of TCR beta CDR3 regions was used to quantify tumor-infiltrating lymphocyte content and compare tumor and blood repertoires in dendritic cell-vaccinated glioblastoma patients. Autologous tumor lysate-pulsed dendritic cell vaccination was administered to the patients between 2003 and 2012. The vaccine consisted of monocyte-derived dendritic cells cultured approximately seven days with IL-4 and GM-CSF, then pulsed overnight with autologous tumor lysate. Each patient got three intradermal injections of the dendritic cell vaccine, spaced at biweekly intervals, in the arm below the axilla. The full study reports these points: The three-group TCR overlap response model was characterized as speculative, and prospective validation of the model was stated to be required. The cohort was small and heterogeneous, with few patients having full blood and tumor sets and even fewer initial-recurrent tumor pairs. TCR clonality showed no direct relationship with survival, which suggests that a diverse polyclonal response may be important. Longer time to progression and overall survival after dendritic cell vaccination were predicted by higher estimated pretreatment TIL content.

V was cut back by 4 bases and J by 0 bases, leaving a gap of 9 bases between them. Taken from cysteine to phenylalanine, the CDR3 has 15 residues. Solely the CDR3 DNA is kept, with 45 bases framed from the first base. CDR1 is given as MNHNS and CDR2 as SASEGT, both from the germline V gene. As regards this clone: Which antigen it targets is not known. No qualities accompany the bases; no much larger clone lies one base away.

TCRB CDR3 regions were amplified from approximately 2 ug genomic DNA, or all available DNA if less, using the immunoSEQ assay. Multiplex PCR used 60 forward primers for TCR V beta segments and 13 reverse primers for J beta segments. To estimate reads per starting template, synthetic control templates were spiked into each sample at limiting dilution. The Illumina HiSeq System generated sequencing reads of 87 bp. The authors processed their data as follows. PCR and sequencing errors were removed by merging closely related sequences with a nearest neighbor algorithm. TCR overlap was measured as the percentage of unique tumor TCR beta sequences that were also present in the peripheral blood of the same patient. In its TCRdb copy, this immuneACCESS table keeps in-frame sequences only and misses some clones. Where compared with another copy, unresolved V genes explain less than half of these, and the others have no known cause. That table is the source of V, J and clone size, and D and trimming were worked out from the DNA. Within this sample are roughly 85,000 clones, with 85% of them counted one time only. The top ten clones comprise about 9.3% of the sample.

According to the study, the label for this sample's time point signals: after dendritic cell vaccination, including at tumor progression/relapse. Patients were selected for having adequate residual fresh-frozen tumor tissue and more than two years of available survival data. An isocitrate dehydrogenase mutation was not carried by any of the glioblastoma patients, although molecular status was otherwise variable. PBMC were collected before vaccination, two weeks after the third vaccination, and at tumor progression if progression occurred. The Qiagen DNeasy Blood extraction Kit was used to extract genomic DNA.

The chain was built from TRBV6-1 and TRBJ2-2; no D gene is confidently identified. The receptor's source is a human donor with glioblastoma. This specimen consisted of blood, obtained after dendritic cell vaccination. The nucleotides are TGTGCCAGCAGTGGCCCCTCAGCGAACACCGGGGAGCTGTTTTTT. Its protein reads: CASSGPSANTGELFF.